Listed below are T cell receptor beta chains from one sample, sequenced in a study of T cells in Graves' hyperthyroidism and ophthalmopathy. Each CDR3 protein gets one entry after TCRdb re-called the multiplex PCR reads with MiXCR. This sample has around 800,000 distinct CDR3 sequences, with roughly 37% found just once. Source material: blood. The receptors derive from a man aged 18 to 29 with Graves' hyperthyroidism. Each CDR3 is given with its conserved first and last residue. The D gene is left open where the match is weak. Rows may omit the clone size; those that give it use once, few, many or a size class.

J gene,V gene,D gene,clone size,CDR3 protein,CDR3 DNA
TRBJ2-7,TRBV5-1,TRBD1,-,CASSLAPGGEQYF,TGCGCCAGCAGCTTGGCCCCAGGGGGAGAGCAGTACTTC
TRBJ1-1,TRBV7-9,TRBD1,-,CASSLTSGQGVTEAFF,TGTGCCAGCAGCTTGACCTCAGGACAGGGAGTCACTGAAGCTTTCTTT
TRBJ1-1,TRBV10-3,TRBD1,many,CAISDYRGGTEAFF,TGTGCCATCAGTGACTACAGGGGCGGCACTGAAGCTTTCTTT
TRBJ1-5,TRBV19,-,many,CASTVGNQPQHF,TGTGCCAGTACGGTAGGCAATCAGCCCCAGCATTTT
TRBJ1-5,TRBV15,-,many,CATSRDRQWGDQPQHF,TGTGCCACCAGCAGAGATAGGCAGTGGGGCGATCAGCCCCAGCATTTT
TRBJ1-6,TRBV9,-,many,CASSDRTQIGYNSPLHF,TGTGCCAGCAGCGATCGGACTCAAATTGGCTATAATTCACCCCTCCACTTT
TRBJ2-2,TRBV20-1,-,-,CSARGGNPTGELFF,TGCAGTGCTAGGGGCGGAAATCCCACCGGGGAGCTGTTTTTT
TRBJ1-2,TRBV12-3/TRBV12-4,-,many,CASRLEDSTYGYTF,TGTGCCAGCAGGCTGGAGGACAGCACCTATGGCTACACCTTC
TRBJ1-5,TRBV2,TRBD1,-,CASSSNTGGVQPQHF,TGTGCCAGCAGCTCTAACACAGGGGGAGTTCAGCCCCAGCATTTT
TRBJ1-1,TRBV7-2,-,-,CASSETPGAGLINAEAFF,TGCGCCAGCAGCGAAACTCCAGGGGCCGGCCTGATCAACGCTGAAGCTTTCTTT
TRBJ2-5,TRBV20-1,-,many,CSARVQQETQYF,TGCAGTGCTAGAGTACAGCAAGAGACCCAGTACTTC
TRBJ2-3,TRBV10-3,TRBD1,-,CATGQGSDTQYF,TGTGCCACTGGACAGGGGTCAGATACGCAGTATTTT
TRBJ1-2,TRBV12-3/TRBV12-4,TRBD1,-,CASRSGQSEGGYTF,TGTGCCAGCAGGTCGGGACAGTCCGAGGGGGGCTACACCTTC
TRBJ1-2,TRBV2,-,many,CASPFWDLADYGYTF,TGTGCCAGCCCCTTTTGGGACCTGGCAGACTATGGCTACACCTTC
TRBJ2-2,TRBV29-1,-,many,CSLEGETGELFF,TGCAGCCTTGAGGGGGAGACCGGGGAGCTGTTTTTT
TRBJ1-1,TRBV10-3,-,many,CATRMNTEAFF,TGTGCCACCCGAATGAACACTGAAGCTTTCTTT
TRBJ1-5,TRBV2,-,-,CASRVGGRQPQHF,TGTGCCAGCAGGGTGGGGGGGAGACAGCCCCAGCATTTT
TRBJ2-7,TRBV7-2,TRBD1,-,CASSPLGDRGAYEQYF,TGTGCCAGCAGCCCCCTCGGGGACAGGGGGGCCTACGAGCAGTACTTC
TRBJ1-2,TRBV9,-,few,CASSQETVHGYTF,TGTGCCAGCAGCCAGGAAACAGTCCATGGCTACACCTTC
TRBJ1-2,TRBV29-1,-,few,CSSLDQGGYGYTF,TGCAGCTCACTAGATCAGGGCGGCTATGGCTACACCTTC
TRBJ2-2,TRBV5-4,-,-,CASSLVLAGELFF,TGTGCCAGCAGCTTAGTATTGGCCGGGGAGCTGTTTTTT
TRBJ2-5,TRBV20-1,TRBD2,-,CSAREGGSETQYF,TGCAGTGCTAGAGAGGGGGGGAGTGAGACCCAGTACTTC
TRBJ2-7,TRBV10-2,-,-,CASSEVWESYEQYF,TGTGCCAGCAGTGAAGTTTGGGAATCCTACGAGCAGTACTTC
TRBJ1-5,TRBV7-2,TRBD1,many,CASSRTGLGQPQHF,TGTGCCAGCAGTCGGACAGGTTTGGGGCAGCCCCAGCATTTT
TRBJ1-1,TRBV7-2,TRBD1,many,CASSLQGAVNTEAFF,TGTGCCAGCAGCTTACAGGGGGCTGTGAACACTGAAGCTTTCTTT
TRBJ2-5,TRBV12-3/TRBV12-4,-,few,CASPREETQYF,TGTGCCAGCCCCAGAGAAGAGACCCAGTACTTC
TRBJ1-6,TRBV10-3,-,-,CAISDRQNNSPLHF,TGTGCCATCAGTGATCGACAGAATAATTCACCCCTCCACTTT
TRBJ2-3,TRBV7-3,-,-,CASSLDTPDTQYF,TGTGCCAGCAGCCTCGACACCCCAGATACGCAGTATTTT
TRBJ1-1,TRBV25-1,-,-,CARDAAGNTEAFF,TGTGCTAGAGACGCAGCAGGGAACACTGAAGCTTTCTTT
TRBJ1-5,TRBV5-2,-,-,CASNPGRVDSNQPQHF,TGTGCCAGCAACCCTGGGCGGGTGGATAGCAATCAGCCCCAGCATTTT
TRBJ2-7,TRBV11-2,TRBD2,few,CASSPQEAGLEQYF,TGTGCCAGCTCTCCCCAGGAAGCGGGACTCGAGCAGTACTTC
TRBJ1-5,TRBV11-2,TRBD1,few,CASSLEAAGGRHF,TGTGCCAGCAGCTTAGAAGCCGCAGGGGGAAGGCATTTT
TRBJ1-2,TRBV20-1,-,few,CSAIYNLGNYGYTF,TGCAGTGCTATCTACAACCTCGGTAACTATGGCTACACCTTC
TRBJ1-5,TRBV6-5,TRBD1,many,CASSYSGTAYQPQHF,TGTGCCAGCAGCTACTCTGGGACAGCGTATCAGCCCCAGCATTTT
TRBJ2-7,TRBV20-1,-,-,CSAGGRGVYEQYF,TGCAGTGCTGGGGGGCGGGGAGTCTACGAGCAGTACTTC
TRBJ2-7,TRBV7-9,TRBD2,-,CASSFWVGLAYEQYF,TGTGCCAGCAGCTTTTGGGTAGGACTAGCCTACGAGCAGTACTTC
TRBJ2-2,TRBV29-1,TRBD1,-,CSVKQGAGELFF,TGCAGCGTCAAACAGGGGGCCGGGGAGCTGTTTTTT
TRBJ1-1,TRBV20-1,-,-,CSAIAENTEAFF,TGCAGTGCCATCGCGGAGAACACTGAAGCTTTCTTT
TRBJ2-7,TRBV6-1,-,few,CASSEGVLTYEQYF,TGTGCCAGCAGTGAAGGGGTGCTAACCTACGAGCAGTACTTC
TRBJ2-7,TRBV5-8,-,-,CASSQGTPYEQYF,TGTGCCAGCAGCCAGGGGACGCCGTACGAGCAGTACTTC
TRBJ2-7,TRBV9,-,-,CASSGEADYEQYF,TGTGCCAGCAGCGGGGAGGCAGACTACGAGCAGTACTTC
TRBJ2-5,TRBV7-9,-,-,CASSQGRGALQETQYF,TGCGCCAGCAGCCAAGGAAGGGGAGCCCTACAAGAGACCCAGTACTTC
TRBJ2-7,TRBV7-9,TRBD1,-,CASSPKETGQGHEQYF,TGTGCCAGCAGCCCAAAGGAGACAGGGCAAGGGCACGAGCAGTACTTC
TRBJ1-6,TRBV6-6,-,-,CASRDPGLNSPLHF,TGTGCCAGCAGGGACCCGGGACTTAATTCACCCCTCCACTTT
TRBJ1-4,TRBV7-9,TRBD1,few,CASSPEDRGEKLFF,TGTGCCAGCAGCCCAGAGGACAGGGGGGAAAAACTGTTTTTT
TRBJ1-1,TRBV4-2,TRBD1,few,CASSQEEGALNTEAFF,TGTGCTAGCAGCCAAGAAGAGGGGGCCTTGAACACTGAAGCTTTCTTT